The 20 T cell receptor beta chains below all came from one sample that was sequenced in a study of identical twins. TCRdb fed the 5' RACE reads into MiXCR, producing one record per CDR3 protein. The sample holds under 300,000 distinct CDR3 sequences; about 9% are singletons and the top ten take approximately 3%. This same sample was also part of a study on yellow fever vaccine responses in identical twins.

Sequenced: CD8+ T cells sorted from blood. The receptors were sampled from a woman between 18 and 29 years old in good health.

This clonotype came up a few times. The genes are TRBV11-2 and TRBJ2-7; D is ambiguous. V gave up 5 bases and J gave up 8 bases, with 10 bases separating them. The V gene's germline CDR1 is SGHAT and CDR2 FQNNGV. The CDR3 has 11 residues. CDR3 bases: TGTGCCAGCAGCGATTCTAACCAGCAGTACTTC. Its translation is CASSDSNQQYF.

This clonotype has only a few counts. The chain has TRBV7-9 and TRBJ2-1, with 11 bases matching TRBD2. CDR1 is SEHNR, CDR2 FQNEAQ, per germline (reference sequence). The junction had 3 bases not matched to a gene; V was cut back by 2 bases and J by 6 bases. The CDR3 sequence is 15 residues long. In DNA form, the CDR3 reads TGTGCCAGCAGCTTACTAGCGGGAGGTTCCAATGAGCAGTTCTTC. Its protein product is CASSLLAGGSNEQFF.

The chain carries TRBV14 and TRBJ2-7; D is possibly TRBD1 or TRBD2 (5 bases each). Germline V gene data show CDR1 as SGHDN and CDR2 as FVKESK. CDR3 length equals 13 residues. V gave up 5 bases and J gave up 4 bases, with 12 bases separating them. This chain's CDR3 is CASSGDVLYEQYF. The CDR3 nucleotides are TGTGCCAGCAGCGGGGACGTTCTGTACGAGCAGTACTTC.

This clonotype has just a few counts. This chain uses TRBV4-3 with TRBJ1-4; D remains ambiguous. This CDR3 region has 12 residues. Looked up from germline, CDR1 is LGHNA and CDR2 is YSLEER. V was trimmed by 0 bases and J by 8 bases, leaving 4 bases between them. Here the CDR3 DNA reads TGCGCCAGCAGCCAAGATGCCGAAAAACTGTTTTTT. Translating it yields CASSQDAEKLFF.

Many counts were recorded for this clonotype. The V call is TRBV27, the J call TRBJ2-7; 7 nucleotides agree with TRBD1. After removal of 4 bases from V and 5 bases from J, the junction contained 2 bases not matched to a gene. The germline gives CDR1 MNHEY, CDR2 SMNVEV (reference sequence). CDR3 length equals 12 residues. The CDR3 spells CASSSQGNEQYF. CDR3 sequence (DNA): TGTGCCAGCAGTTCACAGGGGAACGAGCAGTACTTC.

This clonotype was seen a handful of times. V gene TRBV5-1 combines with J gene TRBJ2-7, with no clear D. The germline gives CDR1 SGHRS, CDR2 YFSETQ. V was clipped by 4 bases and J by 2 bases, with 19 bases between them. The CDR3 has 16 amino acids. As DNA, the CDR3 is TGCGCCAGCAGCCAGGAGCCAGGCGACCACACCTACGAGCAGTACTTC. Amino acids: CASSQEPGDHTYEQYF.

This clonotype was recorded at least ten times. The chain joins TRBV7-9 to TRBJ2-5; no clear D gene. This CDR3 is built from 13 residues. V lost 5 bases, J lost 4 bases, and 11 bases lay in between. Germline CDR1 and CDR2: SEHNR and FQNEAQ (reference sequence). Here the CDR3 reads CASSLPAGETQYF. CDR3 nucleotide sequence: TGTGCCAGCAGCCTCCCGGCAGGAGAGACCCAGTACTTC.

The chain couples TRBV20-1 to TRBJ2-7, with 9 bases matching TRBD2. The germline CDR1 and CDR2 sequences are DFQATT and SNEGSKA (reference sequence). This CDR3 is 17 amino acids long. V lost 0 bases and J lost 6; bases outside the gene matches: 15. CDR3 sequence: CSARDPYRVAGASEQYF. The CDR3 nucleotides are TGCAGTGCTAGAGATCCCTACCGGGTAGCGGGGGCGAGCGAGCAGTACTTC.

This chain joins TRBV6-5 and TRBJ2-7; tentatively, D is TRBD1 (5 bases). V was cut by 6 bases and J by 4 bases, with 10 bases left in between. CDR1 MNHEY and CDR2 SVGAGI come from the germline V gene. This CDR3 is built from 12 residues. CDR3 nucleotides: TGTGCCAGCAGAATGGCAGGGTACGAGCAGTACTTC. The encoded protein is CASRMAGYEQYF.

In nucleotides, the CDR3 is TGTGCCAGCAGCTACGCAGGGGGGTCCTATAATTCACCCCTCCACTTT. Translation: CASSYAGGSYNSPLHF. V is TRBV11-1 and J is TRBJ1-6; 7 bases line up with TRBD1. CDR3 length: 16 residues. Germline V gene sequence: CDR1 SGHAT, CDR2 FQDESV (reference sequence). Trimming took 4 bases from V and 1 from J; bases not matched to a gene: 4.

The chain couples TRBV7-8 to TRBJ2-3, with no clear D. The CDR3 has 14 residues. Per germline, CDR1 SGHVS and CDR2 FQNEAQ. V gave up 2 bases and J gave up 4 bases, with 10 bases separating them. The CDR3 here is CASSLRAPPDTQYF. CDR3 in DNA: TGTGCCAGCAGCTTACGGGCCCCCCCAGATACGCAGTATTTT.

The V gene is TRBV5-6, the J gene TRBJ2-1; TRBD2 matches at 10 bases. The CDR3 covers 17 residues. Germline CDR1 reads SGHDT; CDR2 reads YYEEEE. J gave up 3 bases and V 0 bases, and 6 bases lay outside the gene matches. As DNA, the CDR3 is TGTGCCAGCAGCTTGGCCGAGGCTAGCGGGAGCTACAATGAGCAGTTCTTC. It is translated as CASSLAEASGSYNEQFF.

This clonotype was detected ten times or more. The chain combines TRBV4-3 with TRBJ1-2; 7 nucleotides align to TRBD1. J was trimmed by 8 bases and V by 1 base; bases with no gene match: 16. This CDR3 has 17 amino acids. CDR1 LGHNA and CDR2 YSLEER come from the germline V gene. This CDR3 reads CASSQGSQGGSPQGYTF. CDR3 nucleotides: TGCGCCAGCAGCCAAGGAAGCCAAGGGGGCTCCCCTCAGGGCTACACCTTC.

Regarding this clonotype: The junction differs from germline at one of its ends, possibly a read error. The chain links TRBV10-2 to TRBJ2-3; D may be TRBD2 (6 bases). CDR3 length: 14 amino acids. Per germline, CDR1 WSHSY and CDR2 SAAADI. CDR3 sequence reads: CANSEETSPDTQYF. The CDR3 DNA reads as TGCGCCAACAGTGAGGAAACTAGCCCAGATACGCAGTATTTT.

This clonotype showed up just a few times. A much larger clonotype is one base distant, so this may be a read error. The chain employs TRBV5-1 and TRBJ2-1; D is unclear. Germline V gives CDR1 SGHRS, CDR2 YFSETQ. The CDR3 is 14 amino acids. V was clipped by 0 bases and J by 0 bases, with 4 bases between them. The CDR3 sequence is CASSLESSYNEQFF. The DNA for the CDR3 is TGCGCCAGCAGCTTGGAGAGCTCCTACAATGAGCAGTTCTTC. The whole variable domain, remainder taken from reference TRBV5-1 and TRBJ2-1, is KAGVTQTPRYLIKTRGQQVTLSCSPISGHRSVSWYQQTPGQGLQFLFEYFSETQRNKGNFPGRFSGRQFSNSRSEMNVSTLELGDSALYLCASSLESSYNEQFFGPGTRLTVL.

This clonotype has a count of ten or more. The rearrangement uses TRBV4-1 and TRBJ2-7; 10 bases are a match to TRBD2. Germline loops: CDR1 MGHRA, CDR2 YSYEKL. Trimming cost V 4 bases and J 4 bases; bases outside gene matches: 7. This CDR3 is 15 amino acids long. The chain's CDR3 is CASSLLAGARYEQYF. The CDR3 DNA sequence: TGCGCCAGCAGCCTGCTAGCGGGAGCTAGGTACGAGCAGTACTTC.

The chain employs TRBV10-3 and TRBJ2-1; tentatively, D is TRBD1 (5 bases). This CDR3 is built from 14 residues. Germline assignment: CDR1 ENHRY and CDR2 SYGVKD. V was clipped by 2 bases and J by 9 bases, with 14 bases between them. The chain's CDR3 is CAISEGQGSTEQFF. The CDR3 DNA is TGTGCCATCAGTGAGGGCCAGGGTTCTACTGAGCAGTTCTTC.

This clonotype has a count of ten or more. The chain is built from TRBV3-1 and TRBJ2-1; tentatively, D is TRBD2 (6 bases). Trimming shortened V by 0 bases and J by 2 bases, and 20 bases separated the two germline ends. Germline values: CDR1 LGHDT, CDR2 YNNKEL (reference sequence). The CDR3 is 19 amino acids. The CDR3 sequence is CASSQDKGSGDLPYNEQFF. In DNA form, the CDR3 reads TGTGCCAGCAGCCAAGATAAGGGGTCGGGGGACCTCCCCTACAATGAGCAGTTCTTC.

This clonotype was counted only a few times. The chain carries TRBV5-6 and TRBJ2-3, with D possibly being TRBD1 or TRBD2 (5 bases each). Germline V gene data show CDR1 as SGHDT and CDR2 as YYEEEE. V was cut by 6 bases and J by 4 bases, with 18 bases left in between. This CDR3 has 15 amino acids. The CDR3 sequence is CASTLGPIRADTQYF. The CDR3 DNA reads TGTGCCAGCACCCTGGGACCTATTAGGGCAGATACGCAGTATTTT. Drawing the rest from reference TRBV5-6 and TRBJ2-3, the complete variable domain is DAGVTQSPTHLIKTRGQQVTLRCSPKSGHDTVSWYQQALGQGPQFIFQYYEEEERQRGNFPDRFSGHQFPNYSSELNVNALLLGDSALYLCASTLGPIRADTQYFGPGTRLTVL.

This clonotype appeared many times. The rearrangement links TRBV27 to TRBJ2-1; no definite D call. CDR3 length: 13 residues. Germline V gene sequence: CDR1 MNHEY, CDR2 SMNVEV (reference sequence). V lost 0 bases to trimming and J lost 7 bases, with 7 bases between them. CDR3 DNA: TGTGCCAGCAGTTTATCTACAGCTAATGAGCAGTTCTTC. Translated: CASSLSTANEQFF.